This TCR beta chain is drawn from a study of T-cell reconstitution after alpha-beta-depleted transplantation in children. CDR1 is MNHEY, CDR2 SVGEGT, per germline. The CDR3 has 17 amino acids. V lost 6 bases to trimming and J lost 2 bases; unmatched junction nucleotides: 13. Preparing the TCRbeta library involved the use of unique molecular identifiers. Via MiXCR, TCRdb re-called the PCR reads, giving one row per CDR3 protein. The sample includes some 200,000 distinct CDR3 sequences, around 7.7% of them seen just once. This receptor was identified in a male patient aged 2 to 10 who had a stem cell transplant for acute myeloid leukemia, so the T cells may come from the graft donor. This material consisted of PBMCs, mostly from graft donor cells, taken 360 days after TCRalphabeta/CD19-depleted stem cell transplant. The J gene is TRBJ2-1, the V gene TRBV6-2 or TRBV6-3; 7 bases line up with TRBD2. Written as DNA, the CDR3 is TGTGCCAGCAGGGACCCTGGGAGGGCTAGACCCTACAATGAGCAGTTCTTC. Translated: CASRDPGRARPYNEQFF.